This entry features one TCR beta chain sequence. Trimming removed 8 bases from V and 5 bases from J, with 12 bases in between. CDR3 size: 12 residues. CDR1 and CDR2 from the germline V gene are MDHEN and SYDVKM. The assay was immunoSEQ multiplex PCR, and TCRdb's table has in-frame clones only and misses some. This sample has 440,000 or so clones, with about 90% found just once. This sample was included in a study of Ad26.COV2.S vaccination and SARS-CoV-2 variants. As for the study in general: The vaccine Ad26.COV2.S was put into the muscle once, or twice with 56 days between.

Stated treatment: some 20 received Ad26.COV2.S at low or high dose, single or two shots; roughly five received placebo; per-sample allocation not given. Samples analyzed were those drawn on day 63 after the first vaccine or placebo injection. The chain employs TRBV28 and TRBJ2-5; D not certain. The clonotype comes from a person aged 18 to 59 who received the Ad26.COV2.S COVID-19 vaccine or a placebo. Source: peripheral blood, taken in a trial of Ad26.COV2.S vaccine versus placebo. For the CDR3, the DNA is TGTGCCAGCGGTCGTCCGCTTGAGACCCAGTACTTC. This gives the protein CASGRPLETQYF.